This TCR beta chain stems from a study of blood T cell repertoires in COVID-19. Study-level information: Collection of acute and convalescent COVID-19 samples took place in the United States, Italy and Spain. T cells, B-cell-depleted T cells, or PBMCs supplied cDNA or gDNA.

The protocol was immunoSEQ multiplex PCR, while the TCRdb copy is restricted to in-frame clones and leaves out a portion. The sample records 350,000 to 450,000 clones, around 85% being singletons. Germline values: CDR1 GTSNPN, CDR2 SVGIG (reference sequence). The CDR3 is 14 amino acids. Between the trimmed V and J ends, which lost 0 bases and 2 bases, there was a span of 10 bases. The sequenced sample consisted of peripheral blood. This chain uses TRBV30 with TRBJ1-1, with no clear D. This receptor was obtained from a young woman with acute or convalescent COVID-19. DNA of the CDR3: TGTGCCTGGAGTGTACGTAAGAGAAACACTGAAGCTTTCTTT. Translation gives CAWSVRKRNTEAFF. Drawing the rest from reference TRBV30 and TRBJ1-1, the complete variable domain is SQTIHQWPATLVQPVGSPLSLECTVEGTSNPNLYWYRQAAGRGLQLLFYSVGIGQISSEVPQNLSASRPQDRQFILSSKKLLLSDSGFYLCAWSVRKRNTEAFFGQGTRLTVV.